The next 32 T cell receptor beta chains were all read from a single sample in a study of CD8+CD57+ T cells in acquired aplastic anemia. Patients selected for sequencing had displayed CD8+CD57+ cell expansion by flow cytometry. Profiling that covered TCR beta VDJ and CDR3 relied on genomic DNA as its template. TCRdb called the reads again in MiXCR, with one record for every CDR3 protein. The profile covers about 160,000 distinct CDR3 sequences, with around 75% appearing a single time and about 50% taken by the ten largest. Input material: sorted CD4+, CD8+, or CD8+CD57+ T cells (not recorded which) from PBMCs. Receptor source: a human donor with aplastic anemia.

This clonotype came up a few times. The genes are TRBV5-8 and TRBJ2-7, with 7 positions matching TRBD1. Germline CDR1 and CDR2: SGHTS and YDEGEE. This CDR3 is 13 amino acids long. V shed 4 bases, J shed 3 bases, and the junction held 4 bases outside the gene matches. Here the CDR3 DNA reads TGTGCCAGCAGCCGAGGGGACAGCTACGAGCAGTACTTC. As protein: CASSRGDSYEQYF.

This chain uses TRBV10-1 with TRBJ2-5, with D maybe TRBD1 (6 bases). The germline V gene has CDR1 WNHNN and CDR2 SYGVQD (reference sequence). The CDR3 covers 15 residues. V lost 3 bases to trimming and J lost 3 bases, with 14 bases between them. The CDR3 reads CASSDRLDREETQYF. CDR3 in DNA: TGCGCCAGCAGTGATCGCCTGGACAGAGAAGAGACCCAGTACTTC.

This clonotype was detected only a few times. The rearrangement links TRBV20-1 to TRBJ2-7; TRBD1 or TRBD2 may be the D gene (5 bases each). V was shortened by 2 bases and J by 4 bases, with 12 bases between the two germline ends. Germline CDR1 and CDR2: DFQATT and SNEGSKA (reference sequence). The CDR3 runs 13 residues. In nucleotides, the CDR3 is TGCAGTGCTAGAAGCAGGGACCGTTACGAGCAGTACTTC. Translation gives CSARSRDRYEQYF.

This clonotype was picked up a small number of times. J is TRBJ2-1 and V is TRBV10-3, with 16 positions matching TRBD2. There are 16 residues in the CDR3. Germline V gives CDR1 ENHRY, CDR2 SYGVKD. The V and J ends lost 5 bases and 15 bases, in that order; junction bases with no gene match: 13. The CDR3, as DNA: TGTGCCATCAGTAACCCGGTGGGACTAGCGGGGGGGCGGCGGTTCTTC. This gives the protein CAISNPVGLAGGRRFF.

The chain recombines TRBV7-9 with TRBJ2-5; either TRBD1 or TRBD2 may fit D (6 bases each). V was shortened by 5 bases and J by 5 bases, with 15 bases between the two germline ends. This CDR3 is 14 amino acids long. Germline-derived CDR1 and CDR2 are SEHNR and FQNEAQ (reference sequence). CDR3 loop: CASSPTLGGETQYF. For the CDR3, the DNA is TGTGCCAGCAGCCCTACCCTAGGGGGGGAGACCCAGTACTTC.

J is TRBJ2-7 and V is TRBV11-1; D not resolved. This CDR3 spans 12 amino acids. Germline V gives CDR1 SGHAT, CDR2 FQDESV (reference sequence). The ends were cut back, 2 bases at V and 7 bases at J, with 9 bases in the middle. CDR3 amino acids: CASSLYEREQYF. CDR3 sequence (DNA): TGTGCCAGCAGCTTATATGAGAGGGAGCAGTACTTC.

The rearrangement uses TRBV20-1 and TRBJ2-2; no clear D. The ends were cut back, 6 bases at V and 5 bases at J, with 16 bases in the middle. The CDR3 consists of 14 residues. CDR1 is DFQATT and CDR2 is SNEGSKA in the germline V gene (reference sequence). CDR3 sequence reads: CSAIGSSGTGELFF. Here the CDR3 DNA reads TGCAGTGCCATCGGTAGTTCCGGGACCGGGGAGCTGTTTTTT.

CDR3 sequence reads: CASSHGRPTDTQYF. The CDR3 DNA reads as TGTGCCAGCAGCCATGGACGGCCCACAGATACGCAGTATTTT. The chain is built from TRBV7-3 and TRBJ2-3; D is unresolved. The CDR3 has 14 residues. Between the trimmed V and J ends, which lost 5 bases and 2 bases, there was a span of 11 bases. The germline gives CDR1 SGHTA, CDR2 FQGTGA.

Comments on this clonotype: Likely a read error: the CDR3 ends without its conserved phenylalanine or tryptophan. The rearrangement uses TRBV10-3 and TRBJ1-5, with D possibly matching TRBD1 (5 bases). The germline V gene encodes CDR1 ENHRY and CDR2 SYGVKD. The CDR3 extends over 15 amino acids. V was shortened by 2 bases and J by 4 bases, with 12 bases between the two germline ends. DNA for the CDR3: TGTGCCATCAGTGAGGGGGCGGTCGGAAATCAGCCCCAGCATTCT. Translation gives CAISEGAVGNQPQHS.

The chain recombines TRBV10-3 with TRBJ1-5; 11 positions match TRBD1. In germline, CDR1 is ENHRY, CDR2 SYGVKD. This CDR3 spans 18 amino acids. V was clipped by 2 bases and J by 1 base; unmatched bases: 7. The CDR3, as DNA: TGTGCCATCAGTGAGGGACTGGACAGGGGGCGAAGCAATCAGCCCCAGCATTTT. Its protein is CAISEGLDRGRSNQPQHF.

This chain links TRBV6-4 with TRBJ2-1, with 10 positions matching TRBD1. The germline V gene encodes CDR1 MRHNA and CDR2 SNTAGT. This CDR3 has 17 amino acids. V lost 2 bases to trimming and J lost 9 bases; unmatched junction nucleotides: 13. In DNA, the CDR3 is TGTGCCAGCAGTGACCTCACTCCGGGACAGGGGATAGGTGAGCAGTTCTTC. Residues: CASSDLTPGQGIGEQFF.

This clonotype was seen only a few times. The chain has TRBV10-1 and TRBJ2-3; possible D gene TRBD1, 6 bases. Per germline, CDR1 WNHNN and CDR2 SYGVQD (reference sequence). CDR3 length: 17 residues. V lost 4 bases and J 2 bases, leaving 19 bases between the germline ends. Here the CDR3 reads CASSGESDRPYTDTQYF. The DNA for the CDR3 is TGCGCCAGCAGTGGAGAATCGGACAGACCTTACACAGATACGCAGTATTTT.

This chain links TRBV7-2 with TRBJ2-5; D is unresolved. This CDR3 spans 13 amino acids. Germline assignment: CDR1 SGHTA and CDR2 FQGNSA. V lost 3 bases and J 5 bases, leaving 10 bases between the germline ends. Written as DNA, the CDR3 is TGTGCCAGCAGCTTTATGGGCGGCGAGACCCAGTACTTC. Translation: CASSFMGGETQYF.

The rearrangement uses TRBV5-1 and TRBJ1-6, with 9 bases matching TRBD1. Trimming cost V 7 bases and J 7 bases; bases outside gene matches: 6. The length of the CDR3 is 14 residues. The germline V gene encodes CDR1 SGHRS and CDR2 YFSETQ. DNA for the CDR3: TGCGCCAGCGGTAATGGACAGGGGAATTCACCCCTCCACTTT. Protein sequence: CASGNGQGNSPLHF.

This chain links TRBV6-7 with TRBJ1-1, with no clear D. TRBV6-7 is an ORF, and what it does is uncertain. This CDR3 region has 13 residues. Trimming left V 6 bases short and J 4 bases short, with 12 bases between. The CDR3 sequence: CASSVAGTTEAFF. CDR3 sequence (DNA): TGTGCCAGCAGCGTTGCGGGAACCACTGAAGCTTTCTTT.

The V gene is TRBV20-1, the J gene TRBJ2-5; unclear D gene. The germline V and J ends were trimmed by 5 bases and 5 bases, with 18 bases remaining between them. The CDR3 runs to 14 residues. CDR1 is DFQATT, CDR2 SNEGSKA, per germline (reference sequence). This CDR3 reads CSAARPLLGETQYF. In DNA, the CDR3 is TGCAGTGCTGCCAGACCCCTATTAGGGGAGACCCAGTACTTC.

J is TRBJ1-2 and V is TRBV19; 7 bases agree with TRBD1. The CDR3 sequence is 13 residues long. CDR1 is LNHDA, CDR2 SQIVND, per germline (reference sequence). J gave up 4 bases and V 8 bases, and 7 bases lay outside the gene matches. DNA of the CDR3: TGTGCCAGTGGGGACAGCCAGAGCTATGGCTACACCTTC. Amino acid sequence: CASGDSQSYGYTF.

The rearrangement joins TRBV20-1 to TRBJ2-1; 8 nucleotides align to TRBD2. The trim removed 0 bases at V and 6 bases at J, leaving 10 bases unmatched. CDR3 length: 16 residues. The V gene's germline CDR1 is DFQATT and CDR2 SNEGSKA (reference sequence). CDR3 in amino acids: CSARETSGGDRNEQFF. DNA of the CDR3: TGCAGTGCTAGAGAGACCAGCGGGGGAGACCGCAATGAGCAGTTCTTC.

V is TRBV9 and J is TRBJ2-3; TRBD2 agrees at 10 bases. CDR1 is SGDLS, CDR2 YYNGEE, per germline. The ends lost 4 bases at V and 4 bases at J; junction bases unmatched: 12. This CDR3 spans 17 amino acids. The CDR3 DNA reads TGTGCCAGCAGCCCACGGGGAGCGGGAGGGCCCTCAGATACGCAGTATTTT. This translates into CASSPRGAGGPSDTQYF. Combining the CDR3 with reference TRBV9 and TRBJ2-3 gives the whole variable domain DSGVTQTPKHLITATGQRVTLRCSPRSGDLSVYWYQQSLDQGLQFLIQYYNGEERAKGNILERFSAQQFPDLHSELNLSSLELGDSALYFCASSPRGAGGPSDTQYFGPGTRLTVL.

This sequence joins TRBV19 and TRBJ2-5, with D possibly matching TRBD1 (5 bases). This CDR3 region has 13 residues. V was shortened by 4 bases and J by 1 base, with 7 bases between the two germline ends. CDR1 LNHDA and CDR2 SQIVND come from the germline V gene (reference sequence). For the CDR3, the DNA is TGTGCCAGTAGTAAACAGGTCCAAGAGACCCAGTACTTC. Protein product: CASSKQVQETQYF.

The V and J genes are TRBV15 and TRBJ2-2; D perhaps matches TRBD2 (6 bases). Germline V lookup: CDR1 LNHNV, CDR2 YYDKDF (reference sequence). Trimming stripped 8 bases from V and 0 bases from J, with 7 bases between. The CDR3 totals 13 residues. For the CDR3, the DNA is TGTGCCACCGGGACTTCGAACACCGGGGAGCTGTTTTTT. This encodes CATGTSNTGELFF.

The J gene is TRBJ2-2, the V gene TRBV7-3; D remains ambiguous. V was shortened by 6 bases and J by 3 bases, with 11 bases between the two germline ends. The CDR3 contains 14 residues. The germline gives CDR1 SGHTA, CDR2 FQGTGA. The CDR3: CASSYNPHTGELFF. The CDR3 nucleotides read TGTGCCAGCAGTTACAACCCCCACACCGGGGAGCTGTTTTTT.

This clonotype was seen more than once but under ten times. The chain recombines TRBV27 with TRBJ2-1; possibly TRBD1 for D (6 bases). V lost 2 bases and J 3 bases, leaving 11 bases between the germline ends. CDR1 is MNHEY and CDR2 is SMNVEV in the germline V gene (reference sequence). The CDR3 length is 15 residues. Here the CDR3 reads CASSLRGSYYNEQFF. The CDR3 nucleotides read TGTGCCAGCAGTTTAAGGGGGTCTTACTACAATGAGCAGTTCTTC.

The V and J genes are TRBV2 and TRBJ1-5; weak D call: TRBD1 (5 bases). The CDR3 spans 15 residues. V was cut by 1 base and J by 6 bases, with 13 bases left in between. Germline assignment: CDR1 SNHLY and CDR2 FYNNEI. CDR3 loop: CASSEGRVRGQPQHF. In DNA form, the CDR3 reads TGTGCCAGCAGTGAAGGAAGGGTGAGGGGTCAGCCCCAGCATTTT.

The rearrangement uses TRBV6-1 and TRBJ1-2; D is unclear. Per germline, CDR1 MNHNS and CDR2 SASEGT. V was cut by 7 bases and J by 0 bases, with 9 bases left in between. CDR3 length equals 13 residues. The CDR3 sequence: CASKTPPNYGYTF. CDR3 DNA: TGTGCCAGCAAGACACCCCCTAACTATGGCTACACCTTC.

Concerning this clonotype: At one end, the junction sequence differs from germline, possibly due to a read error. J is TRBJ1-4 and V is TRBV10-3, with no clear D. The CDR3 is 12 amino acids. The germline V gene encodes CDR1 ENHRY and CDR2 SYGVKD. The CDR3 sequence: CAISEDNEKLFF. In DNA form, the CDR3 reads TGTGCCATTAGTGAGGACAATGAAAAACTGTTTTTT.

The rearrangement links TRBV7-9 to TRBJ1-4; D gene uncertain. V was cut by 1 base and J by 7 bases, with 16 bases left in between. Germline CDR1 SEHNR, CDR2 FQNEAQ (reference sequence). The CDR3 runs to 16 residues. The CDR3 loop reads CASSLGQVVAGEKLFF. The CDR3 bases are TGTGCCAGCAGCTTAGGGCAGGTGGTAGCGGGTGAAAAACTGTTTTTT.

This chain uses TRBV12-5 with TRBJ2-7, with TRBD1 matching over 7 bases. The CDR3 is 14 amino acids. CDR1 LGHNT and CDR2 FRNRAP come from the germline V gene. The CDR3 protein is CASSHRDSPYEQYF. DNA for the CDR3: TGTGCCAGCAGTCACCGGGACAGTCCCTACGAGCAGTACTTC.

This clonotype appeared a single time. The chain combines TRBV7-2 with TRBJ2-7; no definite D call. Germline V gene lookup returns CDR1 SGHTA and CDR2 FQGNSA. Deletions cut 3 bases from V and 4 bases from J, with 19 bases between. The CDR3 consists of 16 residues. CDR3 in amino acids: CASSFLSPLRPYEQYF. The CDR3 nucleotides are TGTGCCAGCAGCTTCCTATCTCCTTTACGCCCTTACGAGCAGTACTTC.

For this clonotype: An end of the junction does not agree with germline; a read error may underlie this. CDR3 loop: CASSLGAGYGYTF. The CDR3 nucleotides are TGTGCCAGCAGCTTAGGGGCGGGGTATGGCTACACCTTC. The chain couples TRBV12-3 or TRBV12-4 to TRBJ1-2, with D maybe TRBD1 (5 bases). The length of the CDR3 is 13 residues.

The chain uses TRBV7-8 and TRBJ2-1; D call uncertain. This CDR3 has 16 residues. Trimming pared 5 bases from V and 5 bases from J, leaving 19 bases between. Germline V gives CDR1 SGHVS, CDR2 FQNEAQ. CDR3 protein: CASSPRLEMRNNEQFF. The CDR3, as DNA: TGTGCCAGCAGCCCCCGCCTGGAGATGCGCAACAATGAGCAGTTCTTC. Complete variable domain (other parts from reference TRBV7-8 and TRBJ2-1): GAGVSQSPRYKVAKRGQDVALRCDPISGHVSLFWYQQALGQGPEFLTYFQNEAQLDKSGLPSDRFFAERPEGSVSTLKIQRTQQEDSAVYLCASSPRLEMRNNEQFFGPGTRLTVL.

With regard to this clonotype: An end of the junction differs from the germline gene, which may be a read error. The chain carries TRBV7-2 and TRBJ2-5; the match to TRBD2 covers 7 bases. CDR1 and CDR2 (germline): SGHTA, FQGNSA. The CDR3 consists of 16 residues. The CDR3 loop reads CASSQAGRGITETQYF. The CDR3 DNA reads as TGCGCAAGCAGCCAAGCGGGGAGGGGTATTACGGAGACCCAGTACTTC.